This T cell receptor (beta chain) was identified during a study of T cell repertoires in cytomegalovirus infection (dated by TCRdb to the late 2010s). At the level of the whole study: The HLA type of each donor mattered for the analysis, because public TCR beta signatures pointed to carriage of CMV infection along with the matching HLA type. What the authors observed across the whole study: In both this cohort and an independent roughly 400-donor cohort, the cumulative frequency of public TCR beta family members distinguished carriers of CMV infection plus the relevant HLA type. The ex vivo response was dominated by HLA-C-restricted CMV-specific TCR beta clonotypes, which also provided the single most frequent clonotype in two of eight donors.

This clonotype came up a few times. Its binding antigen is unknown. One base away there is no much larger clone; base qualities are not given. Per the germline V gene, SGHRS is the CDR1 and YFSETQ is the CDR2. Taken from cysteine to phenylalanine, the CDR3 has 16 residues. Only the CDR3 part of the read is kept: 48 bases, read in frame from the first base. V is clipped by 0 bases and J by 0 bases, and the sequence between their germline boundaries is 9 bases long. This sample was sequenced with an Illumina HiSeq 1500. The raw public reads went through TCRdb reprocessing: fastp at Q25, MiXCR clone calling, in-frame beta chains kept. When rows share a CDR3 protein, they turn into one entry using the most common DNA and genes. The sample has about 530,000 distinct CDR3 sequences on record, approximately 25% of them singletons. Approximately 13% of the sample comes from the top ten.

The sequence derives from a human donor in good health (CMV status not recorded). Some clones in this sample may be carry-over from other donors' samples. The chain links TRBV5-1 with TRBJ1-4; the D gene lacks a confident call. The sequencing sample was made of PBMCs. The sequenced DNA is TGCGCCAGCAGCTTGGCCCTAGATGCAACTAATGAAAAACTGTTTTTT. It encodes CASSLALDATNEKLFF.